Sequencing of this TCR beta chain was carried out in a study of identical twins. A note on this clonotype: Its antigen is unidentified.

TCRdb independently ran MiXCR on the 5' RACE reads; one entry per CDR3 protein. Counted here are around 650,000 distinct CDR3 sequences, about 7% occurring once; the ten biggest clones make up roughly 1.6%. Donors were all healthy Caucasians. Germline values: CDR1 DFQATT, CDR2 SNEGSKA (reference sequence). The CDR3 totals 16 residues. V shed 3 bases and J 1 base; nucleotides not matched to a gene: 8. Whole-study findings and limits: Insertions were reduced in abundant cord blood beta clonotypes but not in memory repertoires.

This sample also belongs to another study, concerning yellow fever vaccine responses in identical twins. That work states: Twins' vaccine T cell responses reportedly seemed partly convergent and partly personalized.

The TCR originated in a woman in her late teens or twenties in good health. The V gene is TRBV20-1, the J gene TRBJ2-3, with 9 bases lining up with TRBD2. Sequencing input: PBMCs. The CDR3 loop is CSARRAGGQGTDTQYF. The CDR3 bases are TGCAGTGCTAGGCGGGCGGGAGGGCAGGGCACAGATACGCAGTATTTT.